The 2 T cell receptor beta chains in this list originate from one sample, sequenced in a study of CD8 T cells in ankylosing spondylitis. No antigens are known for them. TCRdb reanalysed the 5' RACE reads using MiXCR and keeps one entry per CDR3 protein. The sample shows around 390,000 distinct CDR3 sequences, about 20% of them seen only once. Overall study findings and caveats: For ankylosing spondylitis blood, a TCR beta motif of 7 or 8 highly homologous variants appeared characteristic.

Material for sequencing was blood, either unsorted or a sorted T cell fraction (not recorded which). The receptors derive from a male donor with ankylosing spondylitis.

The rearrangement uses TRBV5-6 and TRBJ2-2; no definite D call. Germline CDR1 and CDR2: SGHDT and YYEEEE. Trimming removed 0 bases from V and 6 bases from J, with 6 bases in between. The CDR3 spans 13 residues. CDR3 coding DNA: TGTGCCAGCAGCTTGGGATTCGCCGGGGAGCTGTTTTTT. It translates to CASSLGFAGELFF.

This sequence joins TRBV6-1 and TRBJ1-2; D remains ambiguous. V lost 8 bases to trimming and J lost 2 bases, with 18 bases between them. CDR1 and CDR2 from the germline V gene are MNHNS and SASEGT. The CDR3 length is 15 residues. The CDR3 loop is CASRSKGLGNYGYTF. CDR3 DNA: TGTGCCAGCCGTAGTAAGGGCCTGGGGAACTATGGCTACACCTTC.